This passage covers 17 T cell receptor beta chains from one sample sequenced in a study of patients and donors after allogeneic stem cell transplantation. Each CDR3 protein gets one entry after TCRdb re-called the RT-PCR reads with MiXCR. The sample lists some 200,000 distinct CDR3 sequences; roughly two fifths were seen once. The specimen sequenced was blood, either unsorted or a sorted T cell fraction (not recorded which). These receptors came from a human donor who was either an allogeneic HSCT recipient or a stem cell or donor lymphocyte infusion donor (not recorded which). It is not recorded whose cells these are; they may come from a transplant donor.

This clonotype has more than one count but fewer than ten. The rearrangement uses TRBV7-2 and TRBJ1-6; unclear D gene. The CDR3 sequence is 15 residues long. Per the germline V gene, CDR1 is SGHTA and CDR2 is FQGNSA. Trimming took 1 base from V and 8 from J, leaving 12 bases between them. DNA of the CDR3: TGTGCCAGCAGCTTAGACCCGGGAGGTCATTCACCCCTCCACTTT. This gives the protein CASSLDPGGHSPLHF. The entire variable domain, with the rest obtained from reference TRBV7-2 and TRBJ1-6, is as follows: GAGVSQSPSNKVTEKGKDVELRCDPISGHTALYWYRQSLGQGLEFLIYFQGNSAPDKSGLPSDRFSAERTGGSVSTLTIQRTQQEDSAVYLCASSLDPGGHSPLHFGNGTRLTVT.

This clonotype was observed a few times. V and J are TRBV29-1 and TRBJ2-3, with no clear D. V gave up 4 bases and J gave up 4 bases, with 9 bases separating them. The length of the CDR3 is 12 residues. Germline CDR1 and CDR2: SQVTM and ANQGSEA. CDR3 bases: TGCAGCGTTGGTATCGTGTCAGATACGCAGTATTTT. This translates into CSVGIVSDTQYF.

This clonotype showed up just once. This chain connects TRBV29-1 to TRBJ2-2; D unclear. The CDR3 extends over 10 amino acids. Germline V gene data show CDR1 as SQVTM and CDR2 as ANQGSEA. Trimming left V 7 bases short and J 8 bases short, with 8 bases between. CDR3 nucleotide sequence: TGCAGCGCTAAGAAGGGGGAGCTGTTTTTT. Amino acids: CSAKKGELFF.

The CDR3 sequence: CASSRGVLTTAYEQYF. CDR3 sequence (DNA): TGTGCCAGCAGTAGGGGGGTATTGACTACTGCCTACGAGCAGTACTTC. The gene calls are TRBV6-6 and TRBJ2-7; possibly TRBD1 or TRBD2 for D (6 bases each). The CDR3 runs to 16 residues. Deletions cut 5 bases from V and 2 bases from J, with 19 bases between. From germline, CDR1 is MNHNY and CDR2 SVGAGI (reference sequence).

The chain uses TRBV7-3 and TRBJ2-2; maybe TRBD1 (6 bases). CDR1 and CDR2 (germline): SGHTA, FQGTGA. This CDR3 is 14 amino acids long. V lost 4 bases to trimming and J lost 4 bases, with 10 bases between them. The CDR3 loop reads CASSYRVGTGELFF. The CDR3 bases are TGTGCCAGCAGCTACAGGGTCGGCACCGGGGAGCTGTTTTTT.

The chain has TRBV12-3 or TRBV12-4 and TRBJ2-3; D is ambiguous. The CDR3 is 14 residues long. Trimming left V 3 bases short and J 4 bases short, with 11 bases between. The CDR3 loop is CASSFRGVADTQYF. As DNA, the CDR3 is TGTGCCAGCAGTTTTCGTGGGGTAGCAGATACGCAGTATTTT.

The CDR3 DNA sequence: TGTGCCAGCAGCTTACCGGCGGGAGGAGGGGACAATGAGCAGTTCTTC. Protein product: CASSLPAGGGDNEQFF. The rearrangement uses TRBV7-2 and TRBJ2-1, with 8 bases that match TRBD2. Germline CDR1 reads SGHTA; CDR2 reads FQGNSA. The CDR3 is 16 amino acids. V trimming: 2 bases; J trimming: 5 bases; junction bases outside the gene matches: 8.

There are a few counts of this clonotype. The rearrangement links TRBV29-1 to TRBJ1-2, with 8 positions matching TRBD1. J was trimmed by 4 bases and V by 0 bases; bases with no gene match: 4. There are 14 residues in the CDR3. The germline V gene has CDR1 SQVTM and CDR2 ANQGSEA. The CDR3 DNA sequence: TGCAGCGTTGAAGATATCACAGGGGGCTATGGCTACACCTTC. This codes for CSVEDITGGYGYTF.

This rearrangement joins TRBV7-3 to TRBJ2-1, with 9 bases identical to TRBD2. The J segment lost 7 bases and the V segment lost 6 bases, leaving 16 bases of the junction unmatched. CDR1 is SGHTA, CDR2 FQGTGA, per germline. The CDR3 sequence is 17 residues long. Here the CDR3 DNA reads TGTGCCAGCAGTACTAAGATCAGCGGGAGGTCTTCGAATGAGCAGTTCTTC. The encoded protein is CASSTKISGRSSNEQFF. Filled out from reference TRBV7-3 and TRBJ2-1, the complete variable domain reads GAGVSQTPSNKVTEKGKYVELRCDPISGHTALYWYRQSLGQGPEFLIYFQGTGAADDSGLPNDRFFAVRPEGSVSTLKIQRTERGDSAVYLCASSTKISGRSSNEQFFGPGTRLTVL.

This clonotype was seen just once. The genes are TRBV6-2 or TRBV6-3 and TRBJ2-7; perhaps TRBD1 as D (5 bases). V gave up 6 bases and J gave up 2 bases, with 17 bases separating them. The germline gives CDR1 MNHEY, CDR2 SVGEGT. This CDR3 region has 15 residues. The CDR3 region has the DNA TGTGCCAGCAGGCAATCCGGCGACAGACCCTACGAGCAGTACTTC. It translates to CASRQSGDRPYEQYF.

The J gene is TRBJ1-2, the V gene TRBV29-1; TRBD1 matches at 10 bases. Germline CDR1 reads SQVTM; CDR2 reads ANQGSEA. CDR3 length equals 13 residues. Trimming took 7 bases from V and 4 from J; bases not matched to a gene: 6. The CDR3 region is CSARTGGGYGYTF. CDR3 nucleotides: TGCAGCGCCCGGACAGGGGGAGGCTATGGCTACACCTTC.

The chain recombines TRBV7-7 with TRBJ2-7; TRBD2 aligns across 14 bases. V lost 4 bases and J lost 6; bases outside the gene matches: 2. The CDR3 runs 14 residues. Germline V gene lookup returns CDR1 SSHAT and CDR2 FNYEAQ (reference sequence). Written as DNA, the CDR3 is TGTGCCAGCAGCTCGGGACTAGCGGGAGTCGAGCAGTACTTC. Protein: CASSSGLAGVEQYF.

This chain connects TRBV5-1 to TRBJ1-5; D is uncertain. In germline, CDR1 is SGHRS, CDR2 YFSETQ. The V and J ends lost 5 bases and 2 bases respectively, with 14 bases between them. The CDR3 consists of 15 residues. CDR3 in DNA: TGCGCCAGCAGTTTCGATCCGGGAGGCAATCAGCCCCAGCATTTT. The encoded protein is CASSFDPGGNQPQHF.

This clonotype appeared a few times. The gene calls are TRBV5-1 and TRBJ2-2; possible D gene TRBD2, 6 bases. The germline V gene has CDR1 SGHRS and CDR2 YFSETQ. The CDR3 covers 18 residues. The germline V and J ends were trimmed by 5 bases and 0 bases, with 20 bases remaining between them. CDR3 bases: TGCGCCAGCAGACCATGGGCGGAGGGCCCGTCGAACACCGGGGAGCTGTTTTTT. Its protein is CASRPWAEGPSNTGELFF.

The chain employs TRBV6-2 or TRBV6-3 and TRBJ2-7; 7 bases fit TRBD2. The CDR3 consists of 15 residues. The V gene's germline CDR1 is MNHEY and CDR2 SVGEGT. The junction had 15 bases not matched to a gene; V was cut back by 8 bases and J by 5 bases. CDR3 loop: CASLLVASGRDEQYF. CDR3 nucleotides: TGTGCCAGCTTGCTGGTGGCTAGCGGACGGGACGAGCAGTACTTC.

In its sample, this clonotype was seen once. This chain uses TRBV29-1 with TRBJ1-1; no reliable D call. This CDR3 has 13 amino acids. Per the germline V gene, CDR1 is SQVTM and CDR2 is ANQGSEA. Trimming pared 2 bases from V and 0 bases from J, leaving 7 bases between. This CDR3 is CSVEWGMNTEAFF. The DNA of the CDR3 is TGCAGCGTTGAATGGGGTATGAACACTGAAGCTTTCTTT.

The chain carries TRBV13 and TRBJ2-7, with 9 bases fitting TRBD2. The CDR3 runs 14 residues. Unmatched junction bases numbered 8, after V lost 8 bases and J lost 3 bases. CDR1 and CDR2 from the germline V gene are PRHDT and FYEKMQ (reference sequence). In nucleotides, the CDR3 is TGTGCCAGCTCGGCGGGAGGGCTTCGCTACGAGCAGTACTTC. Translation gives CASSAGGLRYEQYF.